This is a list of T cell receptor beta chains from one sample in a study of vaccination and CD4 T cells after COVID-19. These receptors' targets are unknown. TCRdb processed the PCR reads anew with MiXCR; each CDR3 protein has one entry. The sample holds some 14,000 distinct CDR3 sequences, 55% to 75% seen once. Sequenced sample: CD4+ T cells from blood, cultured in vitro. These receptors all stem from a human donor who had recovered from COVID-19. CDR3s include the opening cysteine and the closing phenylalanine or tryptophan. A D gene is named only where the DNA matches it firmly. Clone size appears in some rows only: once, few, many, or a class for an expanded clone.

j_gene: TRBJ2-5; d_gene: TRBD2; v_gene: TRBV7-2; abundance: few; CDR3aa: CASSAAGVETQYF; CDR3nt: TGTGCCAGCAGCGCAGCGGGAGTGGAGACCCAGTACTTC
j_gene: TRBJ1-5; d_gene: TRBD1; v_gene: TRBV7-9; abundance: NA; CDR3aa: CASSPTLTGVNNQPQHF; CDR3nt: TGTGCCAGCAGCCCGACCTTGACAGGGGTTAACAATCAGCCCCAGCATTTT
j_gene: TRBJ2-7; d_gene: NA; v_gene: TRBV5-1; abundance: NA; CDR3aa: CASSLQGPSYEQYF; CDR3nt: TGCGCCAGCAGCTTGCAGGGGCCCTCCTACGAGCAGTACTTC
j_gene: TRBJ1-6; d_gene: TRBD1; v_gene: TRBV27; abundance: NA; CDR3aa: CASSFRTGVGSPLHF; CDR3nt: TGTGCCAGCAGTTTTCGGACAGGGGTTGGTTCACCCCTCCACTTT
j_gene: TRBJ1-3; d_gene: NA; v_gene: TRBV7-8; abundance: NA; CDR3aa: CASSLFGYQGGGNTIYF; CDR3nt: TGTGCCAGCAGCTTATTTGGGTACCAGGGCGGTGGAAACACCATATATTTT
j_gene: TRBJ1-2; d_gene: NA; v_gene: TRBV20-1; abundance: few; CDR3aa: CSARGNRRTLYGYTF; CDR3nt: TGCAGTGCTAGAGGGAACAGGCGGACACTCTATGGCTACACCTTC
j_gene: TRBJ2-3; d_gene: TRBD2; v_gene: TRBV28; abundance: NA; CDR3aa: CASSSSGRDTQYF; CDR3nt: TGTGCCAGCAGCTCAAGCGGGAGAGATACGCAGTATTTT
j_gene: TRBJ1-2; d_gene: TRBD1; v_gene: TRBV28; abundance: NA; CDR3aa: CASSFAGTGAFYGYTF; CDR3nt: TGTGCCAGCAGTTTCGCCGGGACAGGGGCCTTCTATGGCTACACCTTC
j_gene: TRBJ1-2; d_gene: NA; v_gene: TRBV29-1; abundance: NA; CDR3aa: CSGGGFGVSYTF; CDR3nt: TGCAGCGGAGGGGGGTTCGGGGTTAGCTACACCTTC
j_gene: TRBJ1-1; d_gene: NA; v_gene: TRBV15; abundance: few; CDR3aa: CATSRANSMGEAFF; CDR3nt: TGTGCCACCAGCAGAGCAAACAGCATGGGTGAAGCTTTCTTT
j_gene: TRBJ2-5; d_gene: NA; v_gene: TRBV24-1; abundance: NA; CDR3aa: CATSSPGQYQETQYF; CDR3nt: TGTGCCACCAGTTCCCCGGGGCAGTACCAAGAGACCCAGTACTTC
j_gene: TRBJ1-5; d_gene: TRBD1; v_gene: TRBV7-2; abundance: NA; CDR3aa: CASSSDRGGRQPQHF; CDR3nt: TGTGCCAGCAGCTCGGACAGGGGGGGAAGACAGCCCCAGCATTTT
j_gene: TRBJ1-1; d_gene: NA; v_gene: TRBV28; abundance: NA; CDR3aa: CASKRAEAFF; CDR3nt: TGTGCCAGCAAGAGAGCTGAAGCTTTCTTT
j_gene: TRBJ2-1; d_gene: TRBD2; v_gene: TRBV24-1; abundance: once; CDR3aa: CATSEVTSGRWNEQFF; CDR3nt: TGTGCCACCAGTGAGGTGACTAGCGGGAGATGGAATGAGCAGTTCTTC